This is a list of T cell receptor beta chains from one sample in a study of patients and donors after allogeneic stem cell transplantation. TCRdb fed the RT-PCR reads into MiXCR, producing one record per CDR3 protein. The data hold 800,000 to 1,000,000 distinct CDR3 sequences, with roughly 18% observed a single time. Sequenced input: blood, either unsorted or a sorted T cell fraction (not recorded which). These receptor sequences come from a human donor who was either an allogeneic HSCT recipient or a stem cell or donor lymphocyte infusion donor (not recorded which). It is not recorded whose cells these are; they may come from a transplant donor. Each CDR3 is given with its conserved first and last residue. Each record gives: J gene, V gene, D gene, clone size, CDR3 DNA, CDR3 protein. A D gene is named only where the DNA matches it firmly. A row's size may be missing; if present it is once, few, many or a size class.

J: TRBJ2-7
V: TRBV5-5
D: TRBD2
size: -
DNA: TGTGCCAGCAGCCCCCGGGGGGATTACTTC
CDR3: CASSPRGDYF

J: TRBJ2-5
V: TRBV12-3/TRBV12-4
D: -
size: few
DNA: TGTGCCAGCAGTACTTCCGACAGGGAGACCCAGTACTTC
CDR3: CASSTSDRETQYF

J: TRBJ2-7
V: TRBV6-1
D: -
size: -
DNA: TGTGCCAGCAGCCTCGAGAGACACCCCTCCTACGAGCAGTACTTC
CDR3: CASSLERHPSYEQYF

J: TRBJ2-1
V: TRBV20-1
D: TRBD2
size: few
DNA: TGCAGTGCTAGGGGCCTCAGCGGGAGTAGTAATGAGCAGTTCTTC
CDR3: CSARGLSGSSNEQFF

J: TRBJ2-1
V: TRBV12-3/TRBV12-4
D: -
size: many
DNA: TGTGCCAGCAGTTTTCAAGCGGGGACATACAATGAGCAGTTCTTC
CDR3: CASSFQAGTYNEQFF

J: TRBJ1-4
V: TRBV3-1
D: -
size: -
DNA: TGTGCCAGCAGCCCCCGTCGGACTAATGAAAAACTGTTTTTT
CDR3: CASSPRRTNEKLFF

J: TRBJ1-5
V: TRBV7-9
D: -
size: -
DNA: TGTGCCAGCAGCGGGACGGCCAATCAGCCCCAGCATTTT
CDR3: CASSGTANQPQHF

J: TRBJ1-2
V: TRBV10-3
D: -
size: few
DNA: TGTGCCGTACGGCTCGGGGACGATGGCTACACCTTC
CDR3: CAVRLGDDGYTF

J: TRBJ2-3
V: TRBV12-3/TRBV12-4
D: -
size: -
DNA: TGTGCCAGCAGTTTGACGAATGTCGGCGATACGCAGTATTTT
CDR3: CASSLTNVGDTQYF

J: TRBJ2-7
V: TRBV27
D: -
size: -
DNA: TGTGCCAGCGCCCGTTTGTCTGACGGGGCCTACGAGCAGTACTTC
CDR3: CASARLSDGAYEQYF

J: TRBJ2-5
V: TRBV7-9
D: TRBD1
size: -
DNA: TGTGCCAGCAGCACTCTAGACAGGGACCAAGAGACCCAGTACTTC
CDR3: CASSTLDRDQETQYF

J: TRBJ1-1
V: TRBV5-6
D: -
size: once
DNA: TGTGCCAGCAGCCTGGGGCAACTCCCAGTATTGAGCTTT
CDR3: CASSLGQLPVLSF

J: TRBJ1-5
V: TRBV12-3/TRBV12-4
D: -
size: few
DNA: TGTGCCAGCACCCCTTCCGGGACATTTAATCAGCCCCAGCATTTT
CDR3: CASTPSGTFNQPQHF

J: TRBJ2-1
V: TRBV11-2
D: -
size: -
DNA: TGTGCCAGCAGCTTAATTGGAGGGGGCAATGAGCAGTTCTTC
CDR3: CASSLIGGGNEQFF

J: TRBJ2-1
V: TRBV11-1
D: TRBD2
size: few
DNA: TGTGCCAGCACCTTAGGACTAGCGGAGTACAATGAGCAGTTCTTC
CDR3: CASTLGLAEYNEQFF

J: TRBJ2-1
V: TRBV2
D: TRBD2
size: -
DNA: TGTGCCAGCAGCCCGGCCGCTAGCGGGGGTTACAATGAGCAGTTCTTC
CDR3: CASSPAASGGYNEQFF

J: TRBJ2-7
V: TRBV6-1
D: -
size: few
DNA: TGTGCCAGCAGTCCACCGCGTGGGAGAGGCCACGAGCAGTACTTC
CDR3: CASSPPRGRGHEQYF

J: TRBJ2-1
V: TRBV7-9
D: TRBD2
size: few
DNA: TGTGCCAGCAGCTTTTGGGGGCGTAGCGGGACCAATGAGCAGTTCTTC
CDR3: CASSFWGRSGTNEQFF

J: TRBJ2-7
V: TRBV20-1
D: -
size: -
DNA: TGCAGTGCTAGAGGGAGGGGGGACTCCTACGAGCAGTACTTC
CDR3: CSARGRGDSYEQYF

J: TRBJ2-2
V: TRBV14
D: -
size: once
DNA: TGTGCCAGCAGCCAAGGGACAACGCGGACCGGGGAGCTGTTTTTT
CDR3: CASSQGTTRTGELFF

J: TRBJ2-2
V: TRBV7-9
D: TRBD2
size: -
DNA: TGTGCCAGCAACGGACTAGCCCACACCGGGGAGCTGTTTTTT
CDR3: CASNGLAHTGELFF

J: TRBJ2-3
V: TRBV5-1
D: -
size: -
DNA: TGCGCCAGCAGCTTGTTACGGGGCGCCCAAGATACGCAGTATTTT
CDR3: CASSLLRGAQDTQYF

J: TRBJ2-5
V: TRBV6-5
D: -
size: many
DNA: TGTGCCAGCAGTTACCGGGGCTTCCAAGAGACCCAGTACTTC
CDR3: CASSYRGFQETQYF

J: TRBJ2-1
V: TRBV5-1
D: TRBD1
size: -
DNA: TGCGCCAGCAGCTTGGTGACAGGGAAAGGCAATGAGCAGTTCTTC
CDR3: CASSLVTGKGNEQFF

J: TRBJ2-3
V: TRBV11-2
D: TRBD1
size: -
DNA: TGTGCCAGCAGCAAACGGGACAGGGGGTTTCGTGGGACAGATACGCAGTATTTT
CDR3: CASSKRDRGFRGTDTQYF

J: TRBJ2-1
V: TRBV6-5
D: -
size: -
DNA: TGTGCCAGCAGTTATGGACCGGGGAATGAGCAGTTCTTC
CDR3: CASSYGPGNEQFF

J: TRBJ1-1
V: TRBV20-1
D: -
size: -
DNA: TGCAGTGCTAGAGTGTTCGGAGAAGTAGTCAGGGCGAACACTGAAGCTTTCTTT
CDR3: CSARVFGEVVRANTEAFF

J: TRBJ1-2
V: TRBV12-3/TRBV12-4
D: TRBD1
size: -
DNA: TGTGCCAGCAGCAGGGGACCGACAGGGGGCGATGGCTACACCTTC
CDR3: CASSRGPTGGDGYTF